The 17 T cell receptor beta chains in this list originate from one sample, sequenced in a study of early T cells in non-severe SARS-CoV-2 infection. TCRdb re-derived calls from the 5' RACE reads in MiXCR, one entry per CDR3 protein. The sample lists tens of thousands of distinct CDR3 sequences, about 10% occurring once. The sample consisted of whole blood. The source of these receptors is an adult who was a healthcare worker with PCR-confirmed SARS-CoV-2 infection or an uninfected control (not recorded which).

This clonotype has at least ten counts. CDR3 residues: CASSPANEQYF. The CDR3 DNA reads TGTGCCAGCAGCCCCGCCAACGAGCAGTACTTC. The chain joins TRBV13 to TRBJ2-7; D not resolved. Trimming stripped 5 bases from V and 5 bases from J, with 7 bases between. The CDR3 is 11 residues long. The germline gives CDR1 PRHDT, CDR2 FYEKMQ (reference sequence).

J is TRBJ2-7 and V is TRBV2; D is ambiguous. With 7 bases removed from V and 5 bases from J, the gap between germline ends came to 18 bases. Germline V gene sequence: CDR1 SNHLY, CDR2 FYNNEI. CDR3 length: 14 residues. DNA for the CDR3: TGTGCCAGCATTCCCGATGGATGGGGTAACGAGCAGTACTTC. Amino acids: CASIPDGWGNEQYF.

For this clonotype: One end of the junction fails to match germline, which may point to a read error. The chain combines TRBV6-2 or TRBV6-3 with TRBJ2-6; unclear D gene. The CDR3 totals 12 residues. Germline V gene data show CDR1 as MNHEY and CDR2 as SVGEGT. Written as DNA, the CDR3 is TGTGCCAGCGACACTGGGACCAACGTCCTGACTTTC. It codes for CASDTGTNVLTF.

V and J are TRBV4-3 and TRBJ2-7, with 7 bases identical to TRBD1. This CDR3 region has 13 residues. V lost 2 bases and J lost 5; bases outside the gene matches: 3. CDR1 is LGHNA and CDR2 is YSLEER in the germline V gene. In DNA, the CDR3 is TGCGCCAGCAGCCAACCAGGGGGAGACGAGCAGTACTTC. It specifies CASSQPGGDEQYF.

This clonotype showed up many times. This chain joins TRBV7-9 and TRBJ1-2, with TRBD1 matching over 9 bases. The length of the CDR3 is 12 residues. The J segment lost 8 bases and the V segment lost 3 bases, leaving 1 base of the junction unmatched. The V gene's germline CDR1 is SEHNR and CDR2 FQNEAQ (reference sequence). The CDR3 DNA follows: TGTGCCAGCAGCTTCACAGGGGGCGGCTACACCTTC. Its protein is CASSFTGGGYTF. Complete variable domain (other parts from reference TRBV7-9 and TRBJ1-2): DTGVSQNPRHKITKRGQNVTFRCDPISEHNRLYWYRQTLGQGPEFLTYFQNEAQLEKSRLLSDRFSAERPKGSFSTLEIQRTEQGDSAMYLCASSFTGGGYTFGSGTRLTVV.

There are many counts of this clonotype. CDR3: CASSFQSGNSPLHF. The CDR3 nucleotides read TGTGCCAGCAGTTTCCAAAGCGGGAATTCACCCCTCCACTTT. The J gene is TRBJ1-6, the V gene TRBV12-3 or TRBV12-4; no reliable D call. This CDR3 has 14 amino acids. The V end was cut by 3 bases, the J end by 7 bases, with 10 bases between.

This clonotype has at least ten counts. The rearrangement links TRBV24-1 to TRBJ2-1; the D gene could be TRBD1 or TRBD2 (5 bases each). The V end was cut by 7 bases, the J end by 7 bases, with 10 bases between. Germline CDR1 reads KGHDR; CDR2 reads SFDVKD. This CDR3 has 12 residues. The CDR3 DNA sequence: TGTGCCACCAGGGGGTGGGGGAATGAGCAGTTCTTC. Protein sequence: CATRGWGNEQFF.

At least ten counts were recorded for this clonotype. This chain links TRBV6-6 with TRBJ2-2, with D possibly TRBD1 on 6 matching bases. V was shortened by 0 bases and J by 0 bases, with 8 bases between the two germline ends. Per the germline V gene, CDR1 is MNHNY and CDR2 is SVGAGI (reference sequence). This CDR3 spans 16 amino acids. The CDR3 loop reads CASSYSRTANTGELFF. CDR3 bases: TGTGCCAGCAGTTACTCTAGGACAGCGAACACCGGGGAGCTGTTTTTT.

This clonotype has at least ten counts. The rearrangement joins TRBV7-3 to TRBJ2-1; 14 bases are shared with TRBD2. Germline V gene data show CDR1 as SGHTA and CDR2 as FQGTGA. With V trimmed by 5 bases and J by 7 bases, 10 bases remained unmatched. The CDR3 is made up of 17 amino acids. DNA of the CDR3: TGTGCCAGCAGCCCCCGGGCGGGACTAGCGGGAGCTAATGAGCAGTTCTTC. Translating gives CASSPRAGLAGANEQFF.

Ten or more counts support this clonotype. The chain couples TRBV11-3 to TRBJ2-3; D tentatively fits TRBD1 or TRBD2 (6 bases each). This CDR3 is built from 16 residues. The ends were cut back, 4 bases at V and 3 bases at J, with 17 bases in the middle. In germline, CDR1 is SGHNT, CDR2 YENEEA. The chain's CDR3 is CASSYGGGAWTDTQYF. CDR3 bases: TGTGCCAGCAGCTACGGAGGGGGAGCCTGGACAGATACGCAGTATTTT.

The genes are TRBV29-1 and TRBJ1-1, with D unresolved. V lost 4 bases, J lost 5 bases, and 5 bases lay in between. Germline lookup yields CDR1 SQVTM and CDR2 ANQGSEA. The CDR3 runs to 10 residues. As DNA, the CDR3 is TGCAGCGTTGCCATAACTGAAGCTTTCTTT. This sequence encodes CSVAITEAFF.

Ten or more counts support this clonotype. This chain uses TRBV10-3 with TRBJ2-5; 9 bases match TRBD1. Germline CDR1 and CDR2: ENHRY and SYGVKD. The CDR3 totals 16 residues. Germline trimming cut 6 bases from V and 2 bases from J; bases unmatched to any gene: 10. Written as DNA, the CDR3 is TGTGCCATCAGCCGAGGGGACAGGGAGATACAAGAGACCCAGTACTTC. It translates to CAISRGDREIQETQYF.

This clonotype has ten or more counts. This chain uses TRBV6-6 with TRBJ2-3; D gene ambiguous. Trimming stripped 0 bases from V and 2 bases from J, with 9 bases between. Germline values: CDR1 MNHNY, CDR2 SVGAGI (reference sequence). The CDR3 is made up of 15 amino acids. The CDR3 coding sequence is TGTGCCAGCAGTTACTCCGGCGCCCTCACAGATACGCAGTATTTT. As protein: CASSYSGALTDTQYF.

This clonotype turned up a few times. The V gene is TRBV5-6, the J gene TRBJ2-7; 10 nucleotides line up with TRBD1. This CDR3 contains 15 residues. Trimming took 4 bases from V and 5 from J; bases not matched to a gene: 9. CDR1 and CDR2 (germline): SGHDT, YYEEEE. CDR3 in amino acids: CASSLPGQGYHEQYF. DNA of the CDR3: TGTGCCAGCAGCCTTCCGGGACAGGGGTACCACGAGCAGTACTTC.

This clonotype is medium-sized in the sample. CDR3 nucleotide sequence: TGCAGCGCGGCTAGCGGGACTGCTGTCGAGCAGTACTTC. This sequence encodes CSAASGTAVEQYF. V is TRBV29-1 and J is TRBJ2-7; 9 bases are a match to TRBD2. The CDR3 sequence is 13 residues long. With V trimmed by 7 bases and J by 6 bases, 10 bases remained unmatched. CDR1 and CDR2 (germline): SQVTM, ANQGSEA.

This clonotype has ten or more counts. V usage is TRBV7-9 and J usage is TRBJ1-1, with D possibly being TRBD1 (5 bases). The CDR3 extends over 16 amino acids. V lost 7 bases to trimming and J lost 0 bases, with 18 bases between them. In germline, CDR1 is SEHNR, CDR2 FQNEAQ (reference sequence). In nucleotides, the CDR3 is TGTGCCAGCACAGAGCATGTTTTAGGGGTGAACACTGAAGCTTTCTTT. Its protein is CASTEHVLGVNTEAFF.

This clonotype was counted a few times. The CDR3 region has the DNA TGCAGTGCTAGAGACCCTCGGCAGGGGGCGCGAGAGACCCAGTACTTC. Encoded protein: CSARDPRQGARETQYF. The genes are TRBV20-1 and TRBJ2-5, with 8 positions matching TRBD1. This CDR3 contains 16 residues. Germline-derived CDR1 and CDR2 are DFQATT and SNEGSKA (reference sequence). Trimming took 0 bases from V and 4 from J; bases not matched to a gene: 10.